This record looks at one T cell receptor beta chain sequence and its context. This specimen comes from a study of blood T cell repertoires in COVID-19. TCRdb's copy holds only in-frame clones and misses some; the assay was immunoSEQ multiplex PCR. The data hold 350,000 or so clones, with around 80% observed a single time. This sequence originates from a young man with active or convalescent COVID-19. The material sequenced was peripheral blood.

The CDR3 DNA reads TGTGCCACCCAACTAGCGGGAGGGACGGATACGCAGTATTTT. Translated, it gives CATQLAGGTDTQYF. The rearrangement uses TRBV24-1 and TRBJ2-3, with 13 bases lining up with TRBD2. The V gene end was trimmed by 9 bases and the J gene end by 6 bases; junction bases not matched to a gene: 5. Germline CDR1 and CDR2: KGHDR and SFDVKD. This CDR3 spans 14 amino acids.